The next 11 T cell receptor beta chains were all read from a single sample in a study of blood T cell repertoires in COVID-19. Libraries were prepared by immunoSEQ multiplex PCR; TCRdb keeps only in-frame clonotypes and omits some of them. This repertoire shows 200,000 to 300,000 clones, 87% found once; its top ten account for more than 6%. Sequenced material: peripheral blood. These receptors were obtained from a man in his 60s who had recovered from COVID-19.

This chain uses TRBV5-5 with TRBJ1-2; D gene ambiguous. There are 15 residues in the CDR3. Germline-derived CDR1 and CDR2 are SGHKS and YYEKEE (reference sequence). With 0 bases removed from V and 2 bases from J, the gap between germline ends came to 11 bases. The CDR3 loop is CASSLGYSLNYGYTF. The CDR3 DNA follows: TGTGCCAGCAGCTTGGGCTACAGCTTGAACTATGGCTACACCTTC. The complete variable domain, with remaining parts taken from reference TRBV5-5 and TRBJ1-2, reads DAGVTQSPTHLIKTRGQQVTLRCSPISGHKSVSWYQQVLGQGPQFIFQYYEKEERGRGNFPDRFSARQFPNYSSELNVNALLLGDSALYLCASSLGYSLNYGYTFGSGTRLTVV.

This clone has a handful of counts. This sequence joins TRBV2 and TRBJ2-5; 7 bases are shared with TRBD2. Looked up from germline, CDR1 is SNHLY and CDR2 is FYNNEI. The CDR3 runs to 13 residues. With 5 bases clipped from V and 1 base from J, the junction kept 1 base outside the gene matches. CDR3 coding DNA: TGTGCCAGCAGTTCTAGCGGCCAAGAGACCCAGTACTTC. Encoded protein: CASSSSGQETQYF.

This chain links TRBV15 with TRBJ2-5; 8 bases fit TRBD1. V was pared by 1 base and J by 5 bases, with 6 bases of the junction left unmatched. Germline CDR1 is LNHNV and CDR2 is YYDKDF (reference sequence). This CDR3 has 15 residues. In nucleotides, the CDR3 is TGTGCCACCAGCAGAGGTCCAGGGGGCGGGGAGACCCAGTACTTC. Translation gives CATSRGPGGGETQYF.

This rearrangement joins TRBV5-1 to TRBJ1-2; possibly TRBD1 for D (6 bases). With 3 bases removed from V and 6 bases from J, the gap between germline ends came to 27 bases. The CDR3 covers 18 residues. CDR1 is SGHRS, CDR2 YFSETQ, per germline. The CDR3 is CASSSVGGRDGRLNGYTF. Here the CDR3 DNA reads TGCGCCAGCAGCTCCGTCGGGGGGCGCGATGGGCGGCTAAATGGCTACACCTTC.

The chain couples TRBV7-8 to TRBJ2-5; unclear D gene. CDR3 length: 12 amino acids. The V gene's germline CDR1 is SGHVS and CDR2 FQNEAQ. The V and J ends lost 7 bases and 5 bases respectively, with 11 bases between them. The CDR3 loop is CASIDVGETQYF. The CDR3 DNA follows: TGTGCCAGCATCGATGTCGGGGAGACCCAGTACTTC. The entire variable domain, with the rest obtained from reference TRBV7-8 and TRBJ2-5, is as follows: GAGVSQSPRYKVAKRGQDVALRCDPISGHVSLFWYQQALGQGPEFLTYFQNEAQLDKSGLPSDRFFAERPEGSVSTLKIQRTQQEDSAVYLCASIDVGETQYFGPGTRLLVL.

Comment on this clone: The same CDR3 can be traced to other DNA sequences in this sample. The CDR3: CASSLGGGSNQPQHF. CDR3 nucleotides: TGCGCCAGCAGCTTGGGAGGTGGGAGCAATCAGCCCCAGCATTTT. This rearrangement joins TRBV5-1 to TRBJ1-5; D is unresolved. Deletions cut 0 bases from V and 1 base from J, with 8 bases between. Per germline, CDR1 SGHRS and CDR2 YFSETQ. The CDR3 is 15 residues long. Complete variable domain (other parts from reference TRBV5-1 and TRBJ1-5): KAGVTQTPRYLIKTRGQQVTLSCSPISGHRSVSWYQQTPGQGLQFLFEYFSETQRNKGNFPGRFSGRQFSNSRSEMNVSTLELGDSALYLCASSLGGGSNQPQHFGDGTRLSIL.

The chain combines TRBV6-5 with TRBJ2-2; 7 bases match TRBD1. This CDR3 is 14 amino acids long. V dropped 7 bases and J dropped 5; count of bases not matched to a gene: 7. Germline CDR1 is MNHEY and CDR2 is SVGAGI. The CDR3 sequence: CASTQGVRTGELFF. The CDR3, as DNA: TGTGCCAGCACCCAGGGGGTTCGAACCGGGGAGCTGTTTTTT.

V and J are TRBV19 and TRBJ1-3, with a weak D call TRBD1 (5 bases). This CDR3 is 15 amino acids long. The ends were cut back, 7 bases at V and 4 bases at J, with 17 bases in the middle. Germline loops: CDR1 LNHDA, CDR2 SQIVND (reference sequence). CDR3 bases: TGTGCCAGTACCCCCGGGGGAATTTCCGGAAACACCATATATTTT. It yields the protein CASTPGGISGNTIYF.

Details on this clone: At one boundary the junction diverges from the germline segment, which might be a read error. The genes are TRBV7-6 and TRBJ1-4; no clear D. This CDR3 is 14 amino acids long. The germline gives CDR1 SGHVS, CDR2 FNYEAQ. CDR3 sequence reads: CASSLDRTSEKLFF. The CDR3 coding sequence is TGTGCCAGCAGCTTAGATCGAACTAGTGAAAAACTGTTTTTT.

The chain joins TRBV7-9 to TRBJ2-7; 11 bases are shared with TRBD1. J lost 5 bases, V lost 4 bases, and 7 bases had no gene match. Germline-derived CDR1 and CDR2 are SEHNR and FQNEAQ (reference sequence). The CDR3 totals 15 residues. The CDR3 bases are TGTGCCAGCAGCTGGGACAGGGGGGCGGTCCACGAGCAGTACGTC. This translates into CASSWDRGAVHEQYV.

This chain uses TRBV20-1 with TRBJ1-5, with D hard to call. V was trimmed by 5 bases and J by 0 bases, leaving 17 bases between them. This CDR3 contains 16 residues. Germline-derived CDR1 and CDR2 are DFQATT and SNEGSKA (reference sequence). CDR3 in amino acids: CSAGDAATHSNQPQHF. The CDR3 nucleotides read TGCAGTGCTGGTGATGCGGCTACCCATAGCAATCAGCCCCAGCATTTT.